This TCR beta chain emerged from a study of T cell clonotyping in hematopoietic cell transplantation (dated by TCRdb to about 2021). Regarding the study in general: Recipient samples taken before transplant were collected after cytoreduction. A total of 120 to 150 blood samples were gathered in the study from approximately 32 consecutive transplant recipients along with their related donors. Recruitment of patients was conducted between late 2015 and January 2017, and follow-up was continued until late 2020 or death.

The immunoSEQ assay, a bias-controlled multiplex PCR with V- and J-specific primers, was used to amplify TCR beta CDR3 regions from genomic DNA. A second PCR step added a proprietary barcode and Illumina adapter sequences to the CDR3 amplicons. CDR3 libraries were sequenced on an Illumina MiSeq instrument. As for the authors' bioinformatics: immunoSEQ Analyzer 3.0 was used for export and quality control, with R Bioconductor and Immunarch used for downstream analyses. Repertoire metrics were calculated using only productive rearrangements within the normalized downsampled data set. In the normalized cohort, a clonotype counted as pathologically expanded if the clonotype was larger than 5 templates. The Inverse Simpson Index served as the measure of repertoire diversity. The non-normalized data set was used for CMV-specificity analyses so that all clonotypes could be captured. Here the immuneACCESS table is served through TCRdb, limited to in-frame sequences with V and J called. Missing clones are a known gap in these copies; in checked studies unresolved V genes cover under half, and the rest lacks a known reason. That table supplies the V and J calls and clone size; D and trimming were determined from the DNA. This sample gives tens of thousands of clones in total; less than 96% of them show up just once. Jointly, the top ten make up about 1.8% of the sample.

Broader findings and caveats from the paper: Broader TCR repertoire diversity after transplant was predicted by Inverse Simpson Index values from donors and from recipients before transplant. The sample size was limited, and because cells were not sorted, the contributions of CD4 and CD8 repertoires could not be separated. Just a small fraction of recipient repertoires overlapped with donor repertoires, and more than 95% appeared de novo at the given depth. After transplant, TCR diversity in recipients dropped, and pathologically expanded clonotypes increased progressively from day 30 to day 180.

According to the study, the label for this sample's time point signals: recipient sample about 28 days before transplant, after cytoreduction. Blood from recipients was drawn roughly 28 days before transplant, then again at days 30, 100 and 180 after transplant. Nuclei Lysis Solution was used to extract genomic DNA from fresh or cryopreserved unfractionated peripheral blood mononuclear cells. Turning to this clone: Its antigen remains unidentified. One base away there is no much larger clone; base qualities are not given.

The germline V gene (reference sequence) specifies LNHDA as CDR1 and SQIVND as CDR2. Trimming takes 3 bases from V and 5 bases from J, and the germline ends sit 13 bases apart. Including cysteine and phenylalanine, the CDR3 has 14 amino acids. Of the read, only the CDR3 DNA is kept; its 42 bases are in frame from base 1. The material was peripheral blood mononuclear cells, obtained before stem cell transplant. The sequence was collected from a woman between 45 and 65 years old with acute myeloid leukemia. Some clones in this sample may be carry-over from other donors' samples. The sequence joins TRBV19 to TRBJ2-5, with TRBD2 as a weak D call on 6 bases. The nucleotide sequence reads TGTGCCAGTAGTATTAGCGGTACCGACGAGACCCAGTACTTC. The resulting protein is CASSISGTDETQYF. Joined to the reference TRBV19 and TRBJ2-5 proteins, this CDR3 gives the full variable domain: DGGITQSPKYLFRKEGQNVTLSCEQNLNHDAMYWYRQDPGQGLRLIYYSQIVNDFQKGDIAEGYSVSREKKESFPLTVTSAQKNPTAFYLCASSISGTDETQYFGPGTRLLVL.